Listed below are T cell receptor beta chains from one sample, sequenced in a study of cytomegalovirus exposure and HLA in healthy donors. Repertoires were generated with immunoSEQ multiplex PCR, while TCRdb's copy carries only in-frame clones and drops some. Seen here are some 130,000 clones, roughly 82% observed once, and the top ten hold 3.5% to 5%. The sample consisted of PBMCs. The source of these receptors is a male donor in good health and CMV-seropositive. CDR3s include the opening cysteine and the closing phenylalanine or tryptophan. The D gene is left open where the match is weak. Expanded clones are given a class, and other clones once, few, many or no size at all.

V gene: TRBV5-1
D gene: TRBD2
clone size: NA
J gene: TRBJ2-2
CDR3 protein: CASSRDIGLAGPKGTGELFF
CDR3 DNA: TGCGCCAGCAGCCGCGATATAGGACTAGCGGGACCAAAGGGGACCGGGGAGCTGTTTTTT

V gene: TRBV5-1
D gene: TRBD1
clone size: few
J gene: TRBJ2-6
CDR3 protein: CASSLGTGGTGANGLTF
CDR3 DNA: TGCGCCAGCAGCTTGGGGACAGGGGGCACTGGGGCCAACGGCCTGACTTTC

V gene: TRBV4-2
D gene: NA
clone size: medium-sized
J gene: TRBJ2-1
CDR3 protein: CASSQERGNPYNEQFF
CDR3 DNA: TGTGCCAGCAGCCAAGAGAGGGGGAATCCCTACAATGAGCAGTTCTTC

V gene: TRBV5-1
D gene: TRBD1
clone size: few
J gene: TRBJ2-4
CDR3 protein: CASSEDRRANIQYF
CDR3 DNA: TGCGCCAGCAGCGAGGACAGGAGAGCCAACATTCAGTACTTC

V gene: TRBV5-4
D gene: NA
clone size: NA
J gene: TRBJ2-1
CDR3 protein: CASSLVRVSYNEQFF
CDR3 DNA: TGTGCCAGCAGCTTGGTTCGGGTCTCCTACAATGAGCAGTTCTTC

V gene: TRBV28
D gene: TRBD1
clone size: NA
J gene: TRBJ1-2
CDR3 protein: CASSWGTVDGYTF
CDR3 DNA: TGTGCCAGCAGTTGGGGGACAGTGGATGGCTACACCTTC

V gene: TRBV5-1
D gene: NA
clone size: NA
J gene: TRBJ2-5
CDR3 protein: CASSLAGAGETQYF
CDR3 DNA: TGCGCCAGCAGCTTGGCGGGAGCGGGAGAGACCCAGTACTTC

V gene: TRBV18
D gene: TRBD1
clone size: NA
J gene: TRBJ1-4
CDR3 protein: CASSIGGWEKLFF
CDR3 DNA: TGTGCCAGCTCGATAGGGGGCTGGGAAAAACTGTTTTTT

V gene: TRBV4-1
D gene: NA
clone size: NA
J gene: TRBJ2-7
CDR3 protein: CASSLVQDDSYEQYF
CDR3 DNA: TGCGCCAGCAGCCTGGTGCAGGATGACTCCTACGAGCAGTACTTC

V gene: TRBV9
D gene: NA
clone size: NA
J gene: TRBJ1-1
CDR3 protein: CASSPTGTNTEAFF
CDR3 DNA: TGTGCCAGCAGCCCGACAGGTACGAACACTGAAGCTTTCTTT

V gene: TRBV7-2
D gene: TRBD2
clone size: NA
J gene: TRBJ2-3
CDR3 protein: CASSLASSGRLGTDTQYF
CDR3 DNA: TGTGCCAGCAGCTTAGCCTCTAGCGGGAGACTTGGCACAGATACGCAGTATTTT

V gene: TRBV28
D gene: NA
clone size: NA
J gene: TRBJ2-7
CDR3 protein: CASSFLTGEQYF
CDR3 DNA: TGTGCCAGCAGTTTTCTCACAGGGGAGCAGTACTTC

V gene: TRBV9
D gene: NA
clone size: NA
J gene: TRBJ1-1
CDR3 protein: CASSVDPGEGIRAEAFF
CDR3 DNA: TGTGCCAGCAGCGTAGATCCAGGGGAAGGTATACGGGCTGAAGCTTTCTTT

V gene: TRBV11-2
D gene: TRBD1
clone size: NA
J gene: TRBJ1-1
CDR3 protein: CASSSNPTGTTEAFF
CDR3 DNA: TGTGCCAGCAGTTCGAACCCGACAGGGACGACTGAAGCTTTCTTT

V gene: TRBV27
D gene: TRBD1
clone size: NA
J gene: TRBJ2-7
CDR3 protein: CASSQGGTGAYEQYF
CDR3 DNA: TGTGCCAGCAGCCAAGGTGGGACAGGGGCCTACGAGCAGTACTTC

V gene: TRBV28
D gene: TRBD2
clone size: NA
J gene: TRBJ2-7
CDR3 protein: CASTSPGLAGGTINEQYF
CDR3 DNA: TGTGCCAGCACCAGTCCGGGACTAGCGGGAGGGACCATCAACGAGCAGTACTTC

V gene: TRBV7-2
D gene: NA
clone size: NA
J gene: TRBJ2-1
CDR3 protein: CASSLAGGRTTNEQFF
CDR3 DNA: TGTGCCAGCAGCTTAGCAGGAGGGAGGACCACAAATGAGCAGTTCTTC

V gene: TRBV11-2
D gene: TRBD2
clone size: few
J gene: TRBJ2-3
CDR3 protein: CASSSLAGGTDTQYF
CDR3 DNA: TGTGCCAGCTCCAGTCTGGCGGGGGGCACAGATACGCAGTATTTT

V gene: TRBV28
D gene: TRBD1
clone size: NA
J gene: TRBJ1-2
CDR3 protein: CASSSTGGSGYGYTF
CDR3 DNA: TGTGCCAGCAGTTCGACAGGGGGCTCCGGGTATGGCTACACCTTC

V gene: TRBV5-4
D gene: TRBD2
clone size: NA
J gene: TRBJ2-3
CDR3 protein: CASSLPGGVDTQYF
CDR3 DNA: TGTGCCAGCAGCTTACCGGGGGGGGTGGATACGCAGTATTTT

V gene: TRBV10-3
D gene: NA
clone size: NA
J gene: TRBJ1-2
CDR3 protein: CAISESQGNYGYTF
CDR3 DNA: TGTGCCATCAGTGAAAGTCAGGGTAACTATGGCTACACCTTC

V gene: TRBV18
D gene: NA
clone size: NA
J gene: TRBJ2-1
CDR3 protein: CASSPPQGSYNEQFF
CDR3 DNA: TGTGCCAGCTCACCTCCACAGGGTAGCTACAATGAGCAGTTCTTC

V gene: TRBV6-4
D gene: TRBD1
clone size: NA
J gene: TRBJ2-7
CDR3 protein: CASNGDRAYEQYF
CDR3 DNA: TGTGCCAGCAATGGGGACAGGGCCTACGAGCAGTACTTC

V gene: TRBV18
D gene: TRBD2
clone size: NA
J gene: TRBJ2-5
CDR3 protein: CASSPGGTSGGRAETQYF
CDR3 DNA: TGTGCCAGCTCACCAGGTGGGACTAGCGGGGGTCGAGCGGAGACCCAGTACTTC

V gene: TRBV6-6
D gene: TRBD2
clone size: NA
J gene: TRBJ2-3
CDR3 protein: CASTGGRVTDTQYF
CDR3 DNA: TGTGCCAGCACTGGCGGGAGAGTCACAGATACGCAGTATTTT

V gene: TRBV6-1
D gene: TRBD1
clone size: once
J gene: TRBJ1-1
CDR3 protein: CASSPGQENTEAFF
CDR3 DNA: TGTGCCAGCAGCCCGGGACAGGAGAACACTGAAGCTTTCTTT

V gene: TRBV28
D gene: TRBD1
clone size: NA
J gene: TRBJ1-3
CDR3 protein: CASSYRGPENTIYF
CDR3 DNA: TGTGCCAGCAGTTACAGGGGGCCAGAAAACACCATATATTTT

V gene: TRBV5-1
D gene: NA
clone size: NA
J gene: TRBJ2-3
CDR3 protein: CASSLSSGTDTQYF
CDR3 DNA: TGCGCCAGCAGCTTGAGCTCCGGCACAGATACGCAGTATTTT

V gene: TRBV28
D gene: NA
clone size: NA
J gene: TRBJ1-5
CDR3 protein: CASSLVWQGKRNQPQHF
CDR3 DNA: TGTGCCAGCAGTTTAGTGTGGCAGGGTAAGAGAAATCAGCCCCAGCATTTT

V gene: TRBV20-1
D gene: NA
clone size: few
J gene: TRBJ2-7
CDR3 protein: CSARTMDEQYF
CDR3 DNA: TGCAGTGCTAGAACAATGGACGAGCAGTACTTC

V gene: TRBV9
D gene: NA
clone size: NA
J gene: TRBJ1-2
CDR3 protein: CASSVEQGYGYTF
CDR3 DNA: TGTGCCAGCAGCGTAGAACAGGGCTATGGCTACACCTTC

V gene: TRBV4-1
D gene: TRBD1
clone size: NA
J gene: TRBJ1-2
CDR3 protein: CASSHVGTGDGYTF
CDR3 DNA: TGCGCCAGCAGCCATGTAGGGACAGGGGATGGCTACACCTTC

V gene: TRBV28
D gene: TRBD1
clone size: NA
J gene: TRBJ2-7
CDR3 protein: CASSLAGTGYEQYF
CDR3 DNA: TGTGCCAGCAGTTTGGCCGGGACAGGCTACGAGCAGTACTTC

V gene: TRBV6-5
D gene: NA
clone size: NA
J gene: TRBJ1-1
CDR3 protein: CASSYSAVRYAEAFF
CDR3 DNA: TGTGCCAGCAGTTACTCGGCAGTAAGATACGCTGAAGCTTTCTTT

V gene: TRBV4-2
D gene: NA
clone size: NA
J gene: TRBJ2-7
CDR3 protein: CASSQETSSSYEQYF
CDR3 DNA: TGTGCCAGCAGCCAAGAGACATCGAGCTCCTACGAGCAGTACTTC

V gene: TRBV18
D gene: NA
clone size: NA
J gene: TRBJ2-3
CDR3 protein: CASSPEQISTDTQYF
CDR3 DNA: TGTGCCAGCTCACCGGAGCAAATTAGCACAGATACGCAGTATTTT

V gene: TRBV7-9
D gene: TRBD1
clone size: NA
J gene: TRBJ1-5
CDR3 protein: CASSSQGDQPQHF
CDR3 DNA: TGTGCCAGCAGCTCTCAGGGGGATCAGCCCCAGCATTTT

V gene: TRBV4-1
D gene: TRBD1
clone size: NA
J gene: TRBJ2-3
CDR3 protein: CASSPRDREWTDTQYF
CDR3 DNA: TGCGCCAGCAGCCCTCGGGACAGGGAATGGACAGATACGCAGTATTTT

V gene: TRBV5-4
D gene: NA
clone size: few
J gene: TRBJ1-2
CDR3 protein: CASSSKQGSYGYTF
CDR3 DNA: TGTGCCAGCAGCTCCAAACAGGGTAGCTATGGCTACACCTTC

V gene: TRBV28
D gene: TRBD1
clone size: NA
J gene: TRBJ1-1
CDR3 protein: CASSSWTGSTEAFF
CDR3 DNA: TGTGCCAGCAGTTCCTGGACAGGGAGCACTGAAGCTTTCTTT

V gene: TRBV9
D gene: NA
clone size: NA
J gene: TRBJ2-3
CDR3 protein: CASSVAGVDTQYF
CDR3 DNA: TGTGCCAGCAGCGTAGCGGGGGTGGATACGCAGTATTTT

V gene: TRBV28
D gene: NA
clone size: NA
J gene: TRBJ2-7
CDR3 protein: CASSFPPRGTDLYEQYF
CDR3 DNA: TGTGCCAGCAGTTTCCCCCCCCGGGGGACAGACCTATACGAGCAGTACTTC

V gene: TRBV27
D gene: TRBD1
clone size: NA
J gene: TRBJ1-6
CDR3 protein: CASSDRDIYNSPLHF
CDR3 DNA: TGTGCCAGCAGTGACAGGGACATTTATAATTCACCCCTCCACTTT

V gene: TRBV5-6
D gene: NA
clone size: NA
J gene: TRBJ2-7
CDR3 protein: CASRRSRQAHSYEQYF
CDR3 DNA: TGTGCCAGCAGGCGCTCCCGACAGGCCCACTCCTACGAGCAGTACTTC

V gene: TRBV5-1
D gene: TRBD1
clone size: NA
J gene: TRBJ2-1
CDR3 protein: CASSSEGAGDNEQFF
CDR3 DNA: TGCGCCAGCAGCTCCGAGGGGGCTGGAGACAATGAGCAGTTCTTC

V gene: TRBV2
D gene: NA
clone size: NA
J gene: TRBJ2-7
CDR3 protein: CASSDYGQTYEQYF
CDR3 DNA: TGTGCCAGCAGTGATTACGGACAGACCTACGAGCAGTACTTC

V gene: TRBV18
D gene: NA
clone size: NA
J gene: TRBJ2-7
CDR3 protein: CASSQAGTEQYF
CDR3 DNA: TGTGCCAGCTCCCAGGCGGGGACCGAGCAGTACTTC

V gene: TRBV9
D gene: TRBD2
clone size: NA
J gene: TRBJ2-7
CDR3 protein: CASSVYAGATGEQYF
CDR3 DNA: TGTGCCAGCAGCGTATATGCGGGAGCCACGGGGGAGCAGTACTTC